The 16 T cell receptor beta chains in this list originate from one sample, sequenced in a study of shared clonotypes between healthy human individuals. Using immunoSEQ multiplex PCR, the repertoire was profiled, and TCRdb retains in-frame clones only, with some absent. Among roughly 1,100,000 clones listed, about 80% were seen once. Sequencing input: memory CD4+ T cells sorted from blood. Described subset: CD45RA-negative fraction. Receptors were obtained from a man aged 18-30 years in good health.

The genes are TRBV7-2 and TRBJ1-6; no firm D call. The CDR3 sequence is 13 residues long. The germline V gene has CDR1 SGHTA and CDR2 FQGNSA. Trimming took off 5 bases at V and 9 bases at J, with 11 bases between the two ends. CDR3 amino acids: CASSQIGSSPLHF. DNA of the CDR3: TGTGCCAGCAGCCAGATTGGATCTTCACCCCTCCACTTT.

In DNA, the CDR3 is TGTGCCAGCCGATCCTCCGTTGGCCAGGGGCGCAATGAGCAGTTCTTC. Protein: CASRSSVGQGRNEQFF. The gene calls are TRBV28 and TRBJ2-1, with D perhaps matching TRBD1 (6 bases). CDR1 MDHEN and CDR2 SYDVKM come from the germline V gene. This CDR3 has 16 residues. V shed 8 bases and J shed 6 bases, with 23 bases lying between them. Using reference TRBV28 and TRBJ2-1 for the parts outside the CDR3, the full variable domain is DVKVTQSSRYLVKRTGEKVFLECVQDMDHENMFWYRQDPGLGLRLIYFSYDVKMKEKGDIPEGYSVSREKKERFSLILESASTNQTSMYLCASRSSVGQGRNEQFFGPGTRLTVL.

J is TRBJ2-3 and V is TRBV7-9; a possible D gene is TRBD1 (6 bases). The V gene's germline CDR1 is SEHNR and CDR2 FQNEAQ (reference sequence). CDR3 length equals 16 residues. Deletions cut 6 bases from V and 6 bases from J, with 22 bases between. The CDR3: CASRSRPGQPGDTQYF. The DNA of the CDR3 is TGTGCCAGCAGGTCCCGACCGGGACAACCAGGGGATACGCAGTATTTT.

The V and J genes are TRBV4-2 and TRBJ2-7, with no clear D. Germline V gene sequence: CDR1 LGHNA, CDR2 YNFKEQ. Trimming left V 1 base short and J 2 bases short, with 12 bases between. This CDR3 contains 15 residues. CDR3 nucleotides: TGTGCCAGCAGCCAAGGACTGAGCGCCACCTACGAGCAGTACTTC. This encodes CASSQGLSATYEQYF.

The chain employs TRBV10-2 and TRBJ2-5, with D perhaps TRBD2 (6 bases). The end of the DNA aligns better with TRBJ2-7, so the J call may be wrong. Germline lookup yields CDR1 WSHSY and CDR2 SAAADI. The CDR3 runs to 14 residues. Here the CDR3 DNA reads TGCGCCAGCAGTGAGGCGGGGCGGTCCCACGAGCAGTACTTC. It translates to CASSEAGRSHEQYF.

The chain uses TRBV11-1 and TRBJ1-1, with 11 bases fitting TRBD1. Germline CDR1 reads SGHAT; CDR2 reads FQDESV (reference sequence). The ends lost 7 bases at V and 6 bases at J; junction bases unmatched: 7. This CDR3 region has 14 residues. CDR3 loop: CASKRGQGAPEAFF. The CDR3, as DNA: TGTGCCAGCAAACGAGGACAGGGGGCACCTGAAGCTTTCTTT. The complete variable domain, with remaining parts taken from reference TRBV11-1 and TRBJ1-1, reads EAEVAQSPRYKITEKSQAVAFWCDPISGHATLYWYRQILGQGPELLVQFQDESVVDDSQLPKDRFSAERLKGVDSTLKIQPAELGDSAMYLCASKRGQGAPEAFFGQGTRLTVV.

A remark on this clone: One end of the junction is discordant with germline, which a read error may explain. The rearrangement joins TRBV7-7 to TRBJ2-2; 8 bases fit TRBD1. The germline V gene encodes CDR1 SSHAT and CDR2 FNYEAQ (reference sequence). The CDR3 spans 14 residues. Written as DNA, the CDR3 is TGTGCTAGCAGCCCGGGACAGGCCACCGGGGAGCTGTTTTTT. Protein: CASSPGQATGELFF.

This clone was seen more than once but under ten times. This rearrangement joins TRBV5-1 to TRBJ2-3; either TRBD1 or TRBD2 may supply D (5 bases each). V lost 10 bases and J 6 bases, leaving 18 bases between the germline ends. Germline V gene lookup returns CDR1 SGHRS and CDR2 YFSETQ. This CDR3 region has 13 residues. This chain's CDR3 is CAAGVLGDDTQYF. DNA of the CDR3: TGCGCCGCCGGGGTTTTAGGGGACGATACGCAGTATTTT.

The chain joins TRBV19 to TRBJ2-5; D gene ambiguous. This CDR3 has 16 residues. Germline-derived CDR1 and CDR2 are LNHDA and SQIVND (reference sequence). The V end lost 5 bases, the J end lost 5 bases, and 21 bases lay between the germline ends. CDR3: CASSPVGREQFETQYF. The CDR3 nucleotides read TGTGCCAGTAGTCCGGTCGGAAGGGAACAATTCGAGACCCAGTACTTC. Using reference TRBV19 and TRBJ2-5 for the parts outside the CDR3, the full variable domain is DGGITQSPKYLFRKEGQNVTLSCEQNLNHDAMYWYRQDPGQGLRLIYYSQIVNDFQKGDIAEGYSVSREKKESFPLTVTSAQKNPTAFYLCASSPVGREQFETQYFGPGTRLLVL.

Regarding this clone: Additional DNA sequences in this sample encode the identical CDR3. The V call is TRBV5-4, the J call TRBJ1-1, with unresolved D. The CDR3 totals 14 residues. In germline, CDR1 is SGHNT, CDR2 YYREEE (reference sequence). The V end was cut by 4 bases, the J end by 2 bases, with 12 bases between. The CDR3 is CASSLWAVNTEAFF. The CDR3 nucleotides are TGTGCCAGCAGCCTATGGGCAGTCAACACTGAAGCTTTCTTT.

This chain links TRBV28 with TRBJ1-5, with D uncertain. There are 14 residues in the CDR3. V was cut by 5 bases and J by 3 bases, with 11 bases left in between. The V gene's germline CDR1 is MDHEN and CDR2 SYDVKM. The CDR3: CASSPGPANQPQHF. The CDR3 DNA sequence: TGTGCCAGCAGTCCCGGACCGGCCAATCAGCCCCAGCATTTT.

This clone appeared a few times. Other DNA variants within this sample encode the same CDR3. This sequence joins TRBV11-3 and TRBJ2-2; maybe TRBD2 (5 bases). V was pared by 0 bases and J by 4 bases, with 6 bases between. CDR1 SGHNT and CDR2 YENEEA come from the germline V gene. CDR3 length: 14 residues. The CDR3 region has the DNA TGTGCCAGCAGCTTAGACCGGGGCACCGGGGAGCTGTTTTTT. It yields the protein CASSLDRGTGELFF.

The chain uses TRBV6-5 and TRBJ2-7; tentatively, D is TRBD1 (6 bases). V shed 8 bases and J shed 2 bases, with 19 bases lying between them. From germline, CDR1 is MNHEY and CDR2 SVGAGI. CDR3 length: 15 amino acids. The CDR3 DNA follows: TGTGCCAGCGTATCTTCCTCGGACAGAGCCTACGAGCAGTACTTC. Amino acids: CASVSSSDRAYEQYF.

The chain has TRBV19 and TRBJ2-7; 8 nucleotides match TRBD1. CDR3 length: 14 amino acids. CDR1 is LNHDA, CDR2 SQIVND, per germline (reference sequence). The V segment lost 4 bases and the J segment 2 bases; nucleotides outside the gene matches: 4. The CDR3 loop reads CASSTGGVPYEQYF. CDR3 DNA sequence: TGTGCCAGTAGTACAGGGGGCGTCCCCTACGAGCAGTACTTC.

This rearrangement joins TRBV7-2 to TRBJ2-7, with 8 nucleotides matching TRBD2. This CDR3 has 16 residues. Germline lookup yields CDR1 SGHTA and CDR2 FQGNSA. The V segment lost 5 bases and the J segment 4 bases; nucleotides outside the gene matches: 13. The CDR3 DNA sequence: TGTGCCAGCAGCCTACCCCCCCTAGCGGGCGGATACGAGCAGTACTTC. Translating gives CASSLPPLAGGYEQYF.

The V and J genes are TRBV2 and TRBJ2-3; the match to TRBD2 covers 9 bases. Germline CDR1 and CDR2: SNHLY and FYNNEI. The CDR3 covers 15 residues. The ends lost 5 bases at V and 5 bases at J; junction bases unmatched: 8. The CDR3 sequence: CASSSGTSRRDTQYF. The CDR3 DNA is TGTGCCAGCAGTTCCGGGACTAGCCGGAGAGATACGCAGTATTTT.